This T cell receptor (beta chain) derives from a study of T cells after yellow fever vaccination. Germline CDR1 is MRHNA and CDR2 is SNTAGT. The CDR3 runs to 14 residues. Between the trimmed V and J ends, which lost 5 bases and 0 bases, there was a span of 5 bases. In this sample, this clonotype turned up a few times. Its antigen is still unknown. General study points: Shared CD4/CD8 clonotypes were a small share, likely from convergent recombination.

Via MiXCR, TCRdb re-called the 5' RACE reads, giving one row per CDR3 protein. The repertoire includes 610,000 or so distinct CDR3 sequences, 9% to 15% of them detected once, and 15% sits in the top ten. The TCR comes from a man younger than 45 who received the YFV17D yellow fever vaccine. This specimen consisted of PBMCs, obtained on the day of the yellow fever booster vaccination. The rearrangement joins TRBV6-4 to TRBJ2-6; D gene unclear. DNA of the CDR3: TGTGCCAGCAGTCCCGTCTCTGGGGCCAACGTCCTGACTTTC. This sequence encodes CASSPVSGANVLTF.